One and the same sample provided the 31 T cell receptor beta chains below, sequenced in a study of human T cells and chemical hapten exposure. MiXCR, applied by TCRdb to the RACE reads, yields one record per CDR3 protein. The sample includes 330,000 or so distinct CDR3 sequences, around 6% of them seen just once. The sample's time point: patch test 2, 6 weeks after DPC sensitization. Stated treatment: therapeutic diphenylcyclopropenone sensitization with weekly scalp DPC. The specimen was whole blood, collected in connection with sensitization to the hapten diphenylcyclopropenone (DPC). Every receptor here comes from a woman younger than 30 with alopecia areata. Some clones in this sample may be carry-over from other donors' samples.

The table lists this clonotype with many counts. The chain uses TRBV4-3 and TRBJ1-1; the D gene is possibly TRBD1 (5 bases). The CDR3 extends over 12 amino acids. The germline CDR1 and CDR2 sequences are LGHNA and YSLEER. V shed 8 bases and J shed 3 bases, with 10 bases lying between them. The CDR3 DNA reads TGCGCCAGCCGGGGGGTTTACACTGAAGCTTTCTTT. Translated: CASRGVYTEAFF.

This clonotype was seen ten or more times. The chain couples TRBV6-5 to TRBJ1-3; D unclear. The CDR3 runs to 19 residues. Germline assignment: CDR1 MNHEY and CDR2 SVGAGI. Trimming removed 0 bases from V and 2 bases from J, with 20 bases in between. In DNA form, the CDR3 reads TGTGCCAGCAGTTACTCCTTCTCCCGGGCCCTGGGCCCTGGAAACACCATATATTTT. Protein: CASSYSFSRALGPGNTIYF.

This clonotype occurred many times. The rearrangement uses TRBV6-1 and TRBJ2-4; D unresolved. The CDR3 is made up of 11 amino acids. Trimming pared 2 bases from V and 13 bases from J, leaving 9 bases between. Germline V gives CDR1 MNHNS, CDR2 SASEGT. The CDR3 protein is CASSEYMVQYF. In DNA form, the CDR3 reads TGTGCCAGCAGTGAATATATGGTACAGTACTTC.

V usage is TRBV6-2 or TRBV6-3 and J usage is TRBJ2-5; no firm D call. Trimming pared 0 bases from V and 5 bases from J, leaving 13 bases between. This CDR3 spans 15 amino acids. Germline CDR1 MNHEY, CDR2 SVGEGT. The chain's CDR3 is CASSYSAGQYETQYF. CDR3 in DNA: TGTGCCAGCAGTTACTCGGCAGGCCAGTACGAGACCCAGTACTTC.

The chain is built from TRBV10-3 and TRBJ2-1; D perhaps matches TRBD1 (7 bases). The V end lost 4 bases, the J end lost 12 bases, and 13 bases lay between the germline ends. CDR1 is ENHRY and CDR2 is SYGVKD in the germline V gene. The CDR3 totals 12 residues. Here the CDR3 reads CAISVQGRGQFF. The CDR3 DNA sequence: TGTGCCATCAGTGTACAGGGGCGGGGGCAGTTCTTC.

In this sample, this clonotype turned up many times. The chain joins TRBV5-1 to TRBJ2-5; D tentatively fits TRBD1 or TRBD2 (6 bases each). There are 16 residues in the CDR3. From germline, CDR1 is SGHRS and CDR2 YFSETQ. V was clipped by 9 bases and J by 0 bases, with 21 bases between them. CDR3 DNA sequence: TGCGCCACCACCCATGCGGGACACCTAGACCAAGAGACCCAGTACTTC. Translated, it gives CATTHAGHLDQETQYF.

The chain uses TRBV9 and TRBJ2-5, with D possibly matching TRBD1 (6 bases). The CDR3 is 16 amino acids. Germline V gene lookup returns CDR1 SGDLS and CDR2 YYNGEE. Trimming removed 0 bases at V and 3 bases at J, with 15 bases between. The CDR3 sequence: CASSVAPWDTEETQYF. The CDR3 DNA reads as TGTGCCAGCAGCGTAGCACCCTGGGACACGGAAGAGACCCAGTACTTC.

This clonotype ranks as medium-sized (0.01 to 0.1%). The chain has TRBV4-3 and TRBJ2-2; D may match TRBD1 or TRBD2 (5 bases each). This CDR3 comprises 15 residues. Per the germline V gene, CDR1 is LGHNA and CDR2 is YSLEER. V shed 2 bases and J shed 2 bases, with 9 bases lying between them. The CDR3 DNA follows: TGCGCCAGCAGCCAACTTGGGGGAAACACCGGGGAGCTGTTTTTT. Protein sequence: CASSQLGGNTGELFF.

There are many counts of this clonotype. The V gene is TRBV28, the J gene TRBJ1-2; a weak D match, TRBD1 (5 bases). The germline V gene has CDR1 MDHEN and CDR2 SYDVKM. V dropped 8 bases and J dropped 8 bases, with 9 bases sitting between them. The CDR3 length is 10 residues. In DNA form, the CDR3 reads TGTGCCAGCTTCGGGGGGGGCTACACCTTC. It yields the protein CASFGGGYTF.

This clonotype was seen repeatedly, ten times or more. The rearrangement uses TRBV5-4 and TRBJ1-2; D gene unclear. V was pared by 0 bases and J by 5 bases, with 17 bases between. In germline, CDR1 is SGHNT, CDR2 YYREEE (reference sequence). The length of the CDR3 is 16 residues. This chain's CDR3 is CASSLVIDAPIYGYTF. In nucleotides, the CDR3 is TGTGCCAGCAGCTTGGTTATAGACGCCCCCATATATGGCTACACCTTC.

The chain combines TRBV6-5 with TRBJ1-6, with 10 bases aligning to TRBD1. The CDR3 has 15 amino acids. Germline CDR1 is MNHEY and CDR2 is SVGAGI. Losses at the gene ends were 6 bases for V and 10 bases for J; bases not matched to a gene: 9. The CDR3 reads CASRRTGTGVSPLHF. DNA of the CDR3: TGTGCCAGCAGACGAACCGGGACAGGGGTCTCACCCCTCCACTTT.

This clonotype was observed many times. The CDR3 loop is CASSYEGTGRAFF. The DNA for the CDR3 is TGTGCCAGCAGTTACGAAGGGACAGGGCGAGCTTTCTTT. The J gene is TRBJ1-1, the V gene TRBV6-2 or TRBV6-3, with TRBD1 matching 9 bases. The CDR3 is made up of 13 amino acids. Germline CDR1 is MNHEY and CDR2 is SVGEGT. The ends lost 2 bases at V and 10 bases at J; junction bases unmatched: 5.

This clonotype showed up many times. The rearrangement uses TRBV6-5 and TRBJ1-6; TRBD1 agrees at 9 bases. CDR1 is MNHEY and CDR2 is SVGAGI in the germline V gene. Germline trimming cut 6 bases from V and 9 bases from J; bases unmatched to any gene: 6. The CDR3 sequence is 14 residues long. The DNA for the CDR3 is TGTGCCAGCAGACGGGGACAGGGCGGTTCACCCCTCCACTTT. It is translated as CASRRGQGGSPLHF.

This clonotype was observed at least ten times. The rearrangement joins TRBV6-6 to TRBJ1-1, with D tentatively TRBD1 (5 bases). This CDR3 spans 15 amino acids. Trimming took off 2 bases at V and 8 bases at J, with 18 bases between the two ends. In germline, CDR1 is MNHNY, CDR2 SVGAGI (reference sequence). As DNA, the CDR3 is TGTGCCAGCAGTTACCCCCCAGGGCCCCTAGGGGAAGCTTTCTTT. The encoded protein is CASSYPPGPLGEAFF.

This chain links TRBV12-3 or TRBV12-4 with TRBJ2-3; 9 bases align to TRBD2. This CDR3 spans 15 amino acids. Trimming at V came to 6 bases and at J to 4 bases, leaving 8 bases not matched to a gene. CDR3 bases: TGTGCCAGCAGACGGACTAGCGAAGTCGCAGATACGCAGTATTTT. Encoded protein: CASRRTSEVADTQYF.

This chain links TRBV6-1 with TRBJ1-6; a possible D gene is TRBD1 (6 bases). Germline assignment: CDR1 MNHNS and CDR2 SASEGT. The CDR3 is 12 residues long. Trimming shortened V by 4 bases and J by 14 bases, and 12 bases separated the two germline ends. The CDR3 reads CASSALDRSLHF. CDR3 DNA: TGTGCCAGCAGTGCCCTGGACAGATCCCTCCACTTT.

This clonotype was picked up many times. The chain carries TRBV12-3 or TRBV12-4 and TRBJ1-2; no reliable D call. V was clipped by 3 bases and J by 2 bases, with 7 bases between them. CDR3 length equals 13 residues. As DNA, the CDR3 is TGTGCCAGCAGTTTCCCGGGGAACTATGGCTACACCTTC. This translates into CASSFPGNYGYTF.

As concerns this clonotype: A read error is possible here, since a much larger clone lies one base away. Because the CDR3 is missing its conserved closing phenylalanine or tryptophan, this is likely a read error. This chain joins TRBV10-3 and TRBJ2-3; D perhaps matches TRBD1 (7 bases). The CDR3 is 14 residues long. V lost 8 bases, J lost 0 bases, and 12 bases lay in between. The germline CDR1 and CDR2 sequences are ENHRY and SYGVKD. CDR3 amino acids: CAIAGGTSTDTQYL. In DNA form, the CDR3 reads TGTGCCATCGCAGGGGGGACTAGCACAGATACGCAGTATCTT.

There are a few counts of this clonotype. The chain joins TRBV19 to TRBJ1-5; D is possibly TRBD1 (6 bases). The CDR3 consists of 14 residues. Trimming removed 5 bases from V and 7 bases from J, with 15 bases in between. The germline V gene encodes CDR1 LNHDA and CDR2 SQIVND (reference sequence). CDR3 in amino acids: CASSAGGRFQPQHF. The DNA for the CDR3 is TGTGCCAGTAGTGCGGGGGGGCGCTTCCAGCCCCAGCATTTT.

This clonotype was found many times. The chain joins TRBV29-1 to TRBJ2-2; TRBD1 might be the D (5 bases). Trimming pared 4 bases from V and 6 bases from J, leaving 9 bases between. Germline V gene sequence: CDR1 SQVTM, CDR2 ANQGSEA. The CDR3 is made up of 12 amino acids. The CDR3 nucleotides are TGCAGCGTTGTAACAGGTGCCGGGGAGCTGTTTTTT. Its translation: CSVVTGAGELFF.

This clonotype was seen a handful of times. V is TRBV7-2 and J is TRBJ1-1, with D unclear. Germline V gene data show CDR1 as SGHTA and CDR2 as FQGNSA. The germline V and J ends were trimmed by 8 bases and 5 bases, with 15 bases remaining between them. This CDR3 region has 13 residues. CDR3 sequence: CASETGPLTEAFF. CDR3 bases: TGTGCCAGCGAGACGGGCCCTCTGACTGAAGCTTTCTTT.

The table lists this clonotype with a few counts. V is TRBV20-1 and J is TRBJ2-1, with a possible D match to TRBD1 (5 bases). Germline CDR1 is DFQATT and CDR2 is SNEGSKA (reference sequence). This CDR3 comprises 13 residues. V lost 5 bases, J lost 8 bases, and 16 bases lay in between. CDR3 sequence: CSARRTFPDEQFF. The CDR3 DNA reads TGCAGTGCTCGACGGACATTTCCCGATGAGCAGTTCTTC.

The table lists this clonotype with a few counts. The chain links TRBV18 to TRBJ2-3, with TRBD1 identical over 8 bases. With 1 base clipped from V and 2 bases from J, the junction kept 5 bases outside the gene matches. The CDR3 contains 16 residues. Germline loops: CDR1 KGHSH, CDR2 LQKENI. CDR3 sequence reads: CASSPLRDRLTDTQYF. CDR3 nucleotide sequence: TGTGCCAGCTCACCACTCCGGGACAGGCTCACAGATACGCAGTATTTT.

V usage is TRBV20-1 and J usage is TRBJ2-3, with 9 nucleotides matching TRBD1. Germline V gene sequence: CDR1 DFQATT, CDR2 SNEGSKA (reference sequence). V lost 6 bases and J lost 6; bases outside the gene matches: 7. The CDR3 has 13 amino acids. This chain's CDR3 is CSARGQGKDTQYF. As DNA, the CDR3 is TGCAGTGCCCGGGGACAGGGCAAGGATACGCAGTATTTT.

The sample holds many counts of this clonotype. The V gene is TRBV29-1, the J gene TRBJ1-2; perhaps TRBD1 as D (5 bases). Germline V gives CDR1 SQVTM, CDR2 ANQGSEA. The CDR3 covers 14 residues. The V end lost 6 bases, the J end lost 8 bases, and 22 bases lay between the germline ends. CDR3 residues: CSVAGTGELSGYTF. The CDR3 bases are TGCAGCGTCGCCGGGACGGGGGAACTATCGGGCTACACCTTC.

V usage is TRBV6-2 or TRBV6-3 and J usage is TRBJ2-7; no definite D call. CDR3 length equals 14 residues. The V end lost 3 bases, the J end lost 2 bases, and 11 bases lay between the germline ends. Germline CDR1 reads MNHEY; CDR2 reads SVGEGT. The CDR3 is CASSYADGAYEQYF. DNA of the CDR3: TGTGCCAGCAGTTATGCGGACGGAGCCTACGAGCAGTACTTC.

This clonotype was recorded many times. This sequence joins TRBV6-5 and TRBJ1-1; 7 bases align to TRBD1. With V trimmed by 4 bases and J by 11 bases, 10 bases remained unmatched. The CDR3 has 13 amino acids. CDR1 is MNHEY, CDR2 SVGAGI, per germline. CDR3 nucleotide sequence: TGTGCCAGCAGTTCCGGGACAGAAGGCTTGGCTTTCTTT. Protein: CASSSGTEGLAFF.

This clonotype was seen more than once but under ten times. J is TRBJ2-3 and V is TRBV21-1. TRBV21-1 represents a pseudogene. The CDR3 consists of 14 residues. The CDR3 DNA is TGTGCCAGCAGCAAAAGACGTTGGTTGAATACGCAGTATTTT. This sequence encodes CASSKRRWLNTQYF.

This clonotype has more than one count but fewer than ten. A clone one base away is much larger, so this may be a read error. The chain employs TRBV6-5 and TRBJ1-1; TRBD1 aligns across 9 bases. This CDR3 is built from 14 residues. From germline, CDR1 is MNHEY and CDR2 SVGAGI. Trimming at V came to 5 bases and at J to 1 base, leaving 2 bases not matched to a gene. The CDR3 region has the DNA TGTGCCAGCAGTCAGGGACAGGGGAACACTGAAGCTTTCTTT. This sequence encodes CASSQGQGNTEAFF.

This clonotype occurred a few times. This sequence joins TRBV14 and TRBJ1-2; D gene unclear. Per germline, CDR1 SGHDN and CDR2 FVKESK. This CDR3 is 14 amino acids long. V dropped 4 bases and J dropped 6 bases, with 15 bases sitting between them. The CDR3 sequence is CASSPMWAFNGYTF. DNA for the CDR3: TGTGCCAGCAGCCCTATGTGGGCCTTTAATGGCTACACCTTC.

This clonotype was counted a few times. The chain combines TRBV6-1 with TRBJ2-1; D gene ambiguous. Trimming took 2 bases from V and 2 from J, leaving 16 bases between them. The CDR3 length is 17 residues. CDR1 MNHNS and CDR2 SASEGT come from the germline V gene. The CDR3 nucleotides are TGTGCCAGCAGTGAATACAAGCAGATCCGGGCCTACAATGAGCAGTTCTTC. Its translation is CASSEYKQIRAYNEQFF.